The next 16 T cell receptor beta chains were all read from a single sample in a study of blood T cell repertoires in COVID-19. Generated by immunoSEQ multiplex PCR, the TCRdb table keeps only in-frame clones and is missing some. The table records fewer than 400,000 clones, roughly 85% of them present only once. Sequences were obtained from peripheral blood. The receptors were gathered from a woman aged 18-35 years with acute or convalescent COVID-19.

The chain links TRBV11-2 to TRBJ1-2; a possible D gene is TRBD1 (5 bases). V lost 4 bases and J 0 bases, leaving 12 bases between the germline ends. The CDR3 contains 15 residues. Germline lookup yields CDR1 SGHAT and CDR2 FQNNGV. CDR3 sequence: CASSYSATANYGYTF. The CDR3 DNA is TGTGCCAGCAGCTACTCCGCGACAGCTAACTATGGCTACACCTTC.

The chain recombines TRBV11-2 with TRBJ1-1; D is perhaps TRBD1 (5 bases). V was cut by 0 bases and J by 0 bases, with 14 bases left in between. CDR1 is SGHAT, CDR2 FQNNGV, per germline. There are 17 residues in the CDR3. CDR3 nucleotides: TGTGCCAGCAGCTTAGAGAAGTGGGGGGGGATGAACACTGAAGCTTTCTTT. Translated, it gives CASSLEKWGGMNTEAFF.

The DNA of the CDR3 is TGTGCCAGCAGCTTAGATCGTGATTCACCCCTCCACTTT. It translates to CASSLDRDSPLHF. The chain is built from TRBV7-8 and TRBJ1-6; D ambiguous. Trimming left V 1 base short and J 8 bases short, with 6 bases between. CDR3 length equals 13 residues. The germline gives CDR1 SGHVS, CDR2 FQNEAQ. The full variable domain, rest sourced from reference TRBV7-8 and TRBJ1-6, is GAGVSQSPRYKVAKRGQDVALRCDPISGHVSLFWYQQALGQGPEFLTYFQNEAQLDKSGLPSDRFFAERPEGSVSTLKIQRTQQEDSAVYLCASSLDRDSPLHFGNGTRLTVT.

This chain connects TRBV5-1 to TRBJ2-1, with 10 bases fitting TRBD1. This CDR3 contains 16 residues. V lost 6 bases and J lost 5; bases outside the gene matches: 11. The germline V gene encodes CDR1 SGHRS and CDR2 YFSETQ. The CDR3 protein is CASTQRFGTGDNEQFF. DNA of the CDR3: TGCGCCAGCACACAGAGGTTTGGGACAGGGGACAATGAGCAGTTCTTC. Complete variable domain (other parts from reference TRBV5-1 and TRBJ2-1): KAGVTQTPRYLIKTRGQQVTLSCSPISGHRSVSWYQQTPGQGLQFLFEYFSETQRNKGNFPGRFSGRQFSNSRSEMNVSTLELGDSALYLCASTQRFGTGDNEQFFGPGTRLTVL.

The rearrangement uses TRBV4-1 and TRBJ2-3, with 10 bases that match TRBD1. Germline V gene lookup returns CDR1 MGHRA and CDR2 YSYEKL. The V gene end was trimmed by 3 bases and the J gene end by 4 bases; junction bases not matched to a gene: 1. CDR3 length: 14 residues. The CDR3 DNA sequence: TGCGCCAGCAGCCAGGGGACAGGGGCAGATACGCAGTATTTT. Protein product: CASSQGTGADTQYF.

The chain employs TRBV4-2 and TRBJ1-4, with TRBD1 matching over 8 bases. This CDR3 contains 15 residues. Trimming removed 2 bases from V and 4 bases from J; junction bases left unmatched: 3. Germline V gene data show CDR1 as LGHNA and CDR2 as YNFKEQ. CDR3: CASSQRTGNNEKLFF. CDR3 coding DNA: TGTGCCAGCAGCCAACGGACAGGGAATAATGAAAAACTGTTTTTT.

The chain links TRBV4-1 to TRBJ2-3, with 8 positions matching TRBD1. Germline CDR1 reads MGHRA; CDR2 reads YSYEKL. V dropped 6 bases and J dropped 4; count of bases not matched to a gene: 6. The CDR3 spans 14 residues. In DNA form, the CDR3 reads TGCGCCAGCAGACCCGGACAGGGCGCAGATACGCAGTATTTT. This translates into CASRPGQGADTQYF.

This clone came up a few times. V usage is TRBV5-1 and J usage is TRBJ2-7; D might be TRBD2 (5 bases). Trimming took off 1 base at V and 0 bases at J, with 14 bases between the two ends. The CDR3 loop spans 16 amino acids. The germline gives CDR1 SGHRS, CDR2 YFSETQ. The CDR3 protein is CASSLSKDYSSYEQYF. The CDR3 nucleotides read TGCGCCAGCAGCTTGTCTAAAGACTATAGCTCCTACGAGCAGTACTTC.

The rearrangement uses TRBV19 and TRBJ2-1, with D tentatively TRBD1 (5 bases). V lost 5 bases to trimming and J lost 4 bases, with 9 bases between them. The CDR3 covers 13 residues. Germline CDR1 and CDR2: LNHDA and SQIVND (reference sequence). In DNA, the CDR3 is TGTGCCAGTAGTCGACAGTTTTACAATGAGCAGTTCTTC. This encodes CASSRQFYNEQFF.

The chain joins TRBV19 to TRBJ1-1; weak D call: TRBD1 (5 bases). V was clipped by 3 bases and J by 1 base, with 12 bases between them. The CDR3 extends over 15 amino acids. Per the germline V gene, CDR1 is LNHDA and CDR2 is SQIVND (reference sequence). The CDR3 DNA reads TGTGCCAGTAGTATGGCTCGCGGGGCGAACACTGAAGCTTTCTTT. Encoded protein: CASSMARGANTEAFF.

The chain has TRBV5-8 and TRBJ2-1, with 10 nucleotides matching TRBD1. Germline trimming cut 1 base from V and 6 bases from J; bases unmatched to any gene: 7. CDR1 is SGHTS and CDR2 is YDEGEE in the germline V gene. The length of the CDR3 is 16 residues. In DNA, the CDR3 is TGTGCCAGCAGCTTGTTGGGGACAGGGGTTTCCAATGAGCAGTTCTTC. Protein product: CASSLLGTGVSNEQFF.

This chain uses TRBV5-1 with TRBJ1-6; no definite D call. The CDR3 extends over 16 amino acids. Between the trimmed V and J ends, which lost 2 bases and 6 bases, there was a span of 15 bases. Per germline, CDR1 SGHRS and CDR2 YFSETQ. DNA of the CDR3: TGCGCCAGCAGCTTAGACTCCGTTTCATCTAATTCACCCCTCCACTTT. Residues: CASSLDSVSSNSPLHF. The whole variable domain, filled in from reference TRBV5-1 and TRBJ1-6, reads KAGVTQTPRYLIKTRGQQVTLSCSPISGHRSVSWYQQTPGQGLQFLFEYFSETQRNKGNFPGRFSGRQFSNSRSEMNVSTLELGDSALYLCASSLDSVSSNSPLHFGNGTRLTVT.

This chain links TRBV19 with TRBJ2-1; 7 bases map to TRBD2. CDR3 length equals 16 residues. Germline lookup yields CDR1 LNHDA and CDR2 SQIVND (reference sequence). V trimming: 3 bases; J trimming: 4 bases; junction bases outside the gene matches: 9. The CDR3 region is CASSMGSGGPYNEQFF. The DNA for the CDR3 is TGTGCCAGTAGTATGGGATCGGGAGGACCTTACAATGAGCAGTTCTTC. The full variable domain, its missing parts supplied by reference TRBV19 and TRBJ2-1, is DGGITQSPKYLFRKEGQNVTLSCEQNLNHDAMYWYRQDPGQGLRLIYYSQIVNDFQKGDIAEGYSVSREKKESFPLTVTSAQKNPTAFYLCASSMGSGGPYNEQFFGPGTRLTVL.

This clone was observed a few times. The chain links TRBV15 to TRBJ1-1, with D perhaps TRBD1 (6 bases). The V and J ends lost 3 bases and 4 bases respectively, with 12 bases between them. Germline loops: CDR1 LNHNV, CDR2 YYDKDF (reference sequence). This CDR3 spans 14 amino acids. The CDR3 sequence is CATSRRTARTEAFF. In DNA, the CDR3 is TGTGCCACCAGCAGGAGGACAGCGCGCACTGAAGCTTTCTTT.

CDR3: CASRSSGAKETQYF. The CDR3 DNA sequence: TGTGCCAGCAGATCTAGCGGGGCAAAAGAGACCCAGTACTTC. The chain has TRBV7-9 and TRBJ2-5; 9 positions match TRBD2. The CDR3 consists of 14 residues. Losses at the gene ends were 6 bases for V and 3 bases for J; bases not matched to a gene: 5. Germline V gene data show CDR1 as SEHNR and CDR2 as FQNEAQ (reference sequence). Full variable domain (outside the CDR3, taken from reference TRBV7-9 and TRBJ2-5): DTGVSQNPRHKITKRGQNVTFRCDPISEHNRLYWYRQTLGQGPEFLTYFQNEAQLEKSRLLSDRFSAERPKGSFSTLEIQRTEQGDSAMYLCASRSSGAKETQYFGPGTRLLVL.

The chain recombines TRBV19 with TRBJ2-1, with a possible D match to TRBD2 (6 bases). Germline loops: CDR1 LNHDA, CDR2 SQIVND (reference sequence). Deletions cut 3 bases from V and 6 bases from J, with 9 bases between. The CDR3 consists of 13 residues. The CDR3 DNA is TGTGCCAGTAGTATGGGAGGTGCCAATGAGCAGTTCTTC. This gives the protein CASSMGGANEQFF.